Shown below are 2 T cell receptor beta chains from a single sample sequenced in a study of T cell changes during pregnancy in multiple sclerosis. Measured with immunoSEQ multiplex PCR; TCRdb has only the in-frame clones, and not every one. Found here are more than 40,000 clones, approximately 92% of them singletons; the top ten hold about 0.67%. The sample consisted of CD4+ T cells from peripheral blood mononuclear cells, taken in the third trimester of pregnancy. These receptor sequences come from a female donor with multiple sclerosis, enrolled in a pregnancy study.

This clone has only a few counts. CDR3 in DNA: TGTGCCAGCACCCACAGGGAGTATGGCTACACCTTC. Its protein product is CASTHREYGYTF. The rearrangement uses TRBV2 and TRBJ1-2; perhaps TRBD1 as D (6 bases). In germline, CDR1 is SNHLY, CDR2 FYNNEI. Trimming removed 7 bases at V and 5 bases at J, with 11 bases between. CDR3 size: 12 residues.

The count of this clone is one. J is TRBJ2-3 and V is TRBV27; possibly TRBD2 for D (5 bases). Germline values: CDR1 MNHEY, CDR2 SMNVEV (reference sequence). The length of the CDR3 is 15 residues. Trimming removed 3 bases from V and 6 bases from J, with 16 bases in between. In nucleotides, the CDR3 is TGTGCCAGCAGTTTGAACTCGGGATACACGGATACGCAGTATTTT. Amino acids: CASSLNSGYTDTQYF.